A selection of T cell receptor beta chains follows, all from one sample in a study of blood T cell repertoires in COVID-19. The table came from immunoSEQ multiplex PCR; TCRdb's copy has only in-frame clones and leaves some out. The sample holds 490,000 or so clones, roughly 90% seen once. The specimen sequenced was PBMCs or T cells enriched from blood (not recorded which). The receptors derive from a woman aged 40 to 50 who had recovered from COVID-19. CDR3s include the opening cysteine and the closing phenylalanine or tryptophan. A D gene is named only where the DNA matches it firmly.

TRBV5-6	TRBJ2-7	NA	TGTGCCAGCAGCCGGCCCGGGTCCTACGAGCAGTACTTC	CASSRPGSYEQYF
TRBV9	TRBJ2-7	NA	TGTGCCAGCAGCCCATCAGGGGTGTGGTCCTACGAGCAGTACTTC	CASSPSGVWSYEQYF
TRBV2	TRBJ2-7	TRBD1	TGTGCCAGCAGTGGCCTTCTGGACAGGGGTTACGAGCAGTACTTC	CASSGLLDRGYEQYF
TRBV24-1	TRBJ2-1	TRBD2	TGTGCCACCAGTGATTCTTGGACTAGCGGGATCTCAAAGCAGTTCTTC	CATSDSWTSGISKQFF
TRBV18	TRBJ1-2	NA	TGTGCCAGCTCACCAATAGGAGGCGCCTCCTTACGGGGCTACACCTTC	CASSPIGGASLRGYTF
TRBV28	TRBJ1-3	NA	TGTGCCAGCAGCACGGGGGGTATCTCTGGAAACACCATATATTTT	CASSTGGISGNTIYF
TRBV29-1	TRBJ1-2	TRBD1	TGCAGCGTTGAAAGAGGGGGCTATAGCTATAACACCTTC	CSVERGGYSYNTF
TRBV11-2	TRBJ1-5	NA	TGTGCCAGCAGCTTAGGTCCCCCTCCTTATTCCCAGCATTTT	CASSLGPPPYSQHF
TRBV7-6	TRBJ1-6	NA	TGTGCCAGCAGCTTAAACCTTTCAGGGAATTCACCCCTCCACTTT	CASSLNLSGNSPLHF
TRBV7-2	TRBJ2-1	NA	TGTGCCAGCAGCTTAGCGTTCTCCCTAGCAGTCTACAATGAGCAGTTCTTC	CASSLAFSLAVYNEQFF